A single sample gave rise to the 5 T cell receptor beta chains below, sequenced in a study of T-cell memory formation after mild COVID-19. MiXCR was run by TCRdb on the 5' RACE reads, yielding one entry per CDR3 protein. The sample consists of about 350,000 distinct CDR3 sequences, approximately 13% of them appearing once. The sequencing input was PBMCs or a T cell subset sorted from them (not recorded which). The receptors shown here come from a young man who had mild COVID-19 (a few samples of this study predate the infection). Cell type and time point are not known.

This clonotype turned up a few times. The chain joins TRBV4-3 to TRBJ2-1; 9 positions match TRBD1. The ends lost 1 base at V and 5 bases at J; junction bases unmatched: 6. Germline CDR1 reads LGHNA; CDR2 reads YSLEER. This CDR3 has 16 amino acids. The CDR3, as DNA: TGCGCCAGCAGCCAAGGGGGACAGGGTGCCCACAATGAGCAGTTCTTC. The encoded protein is CASSQGGQGAHNEQFF.

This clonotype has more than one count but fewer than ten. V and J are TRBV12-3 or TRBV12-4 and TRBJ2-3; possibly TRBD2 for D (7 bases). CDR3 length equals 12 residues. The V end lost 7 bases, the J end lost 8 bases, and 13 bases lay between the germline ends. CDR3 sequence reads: CASNNREGTQYF. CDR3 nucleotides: TGTGCCAGCAACAACAGGGAGGGTACGCAGTATTTT.

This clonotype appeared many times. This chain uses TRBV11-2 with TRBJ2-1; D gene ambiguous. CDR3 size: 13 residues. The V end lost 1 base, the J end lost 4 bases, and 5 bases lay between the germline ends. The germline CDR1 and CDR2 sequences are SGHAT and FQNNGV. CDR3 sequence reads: CASSLGRYNEQFF. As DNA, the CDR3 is TGTGCCAGCAGCTTAGGACGGTACAATGAGCAGTTCTTC.

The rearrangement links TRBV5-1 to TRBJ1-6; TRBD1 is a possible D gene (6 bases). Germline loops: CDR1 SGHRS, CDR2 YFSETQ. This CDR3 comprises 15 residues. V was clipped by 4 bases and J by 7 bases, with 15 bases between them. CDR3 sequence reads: CASSPQGQGNSPLHF. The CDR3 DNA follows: TGCGCCAGCAGCCCCCAGGGGCAGGGGAATTCACCCCTCCACTTT.

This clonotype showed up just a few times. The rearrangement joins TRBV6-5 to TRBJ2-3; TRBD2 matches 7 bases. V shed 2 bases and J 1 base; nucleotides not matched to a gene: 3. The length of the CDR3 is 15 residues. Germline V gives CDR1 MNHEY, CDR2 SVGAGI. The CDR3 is CASSYASGGTDTQYF. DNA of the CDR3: TGTGCCAGCAGTTACGCCAGCGGGGGCACAGATACGCAGTATTTT.